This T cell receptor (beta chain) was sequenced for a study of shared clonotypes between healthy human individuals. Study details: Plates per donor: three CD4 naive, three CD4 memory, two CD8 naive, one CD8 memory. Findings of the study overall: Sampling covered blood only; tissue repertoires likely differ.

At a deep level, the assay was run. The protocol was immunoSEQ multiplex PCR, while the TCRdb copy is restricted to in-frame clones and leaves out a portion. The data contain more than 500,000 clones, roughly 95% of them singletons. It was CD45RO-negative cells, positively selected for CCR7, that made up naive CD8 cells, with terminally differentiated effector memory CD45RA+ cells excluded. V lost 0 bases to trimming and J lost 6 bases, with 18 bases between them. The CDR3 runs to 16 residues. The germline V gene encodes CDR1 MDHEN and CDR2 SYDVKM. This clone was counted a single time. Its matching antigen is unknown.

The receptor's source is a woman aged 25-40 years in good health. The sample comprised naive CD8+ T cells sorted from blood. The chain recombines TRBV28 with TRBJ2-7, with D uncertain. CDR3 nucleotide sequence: TGTGCCAGCAGTTTATGCTTAGGAAGGATGGGCTGCGAGCAGTACTTC. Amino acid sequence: CASSLCLGRMGCEQYF.